One sample yielded the 5 T cell receptor beta chains listed below, sequenced in a study of CD8 T cells in ankylosing spondylitis. Findings and limits, study-wide: Typical of ankylosing spondylitis blood, it appeared, was a TCR beta motif of roughly eight highly homologous variants.

These TCRs' antigens remain unknown. TCRdb passed the 5' RACE reads through MiXCR, listing each CDR3 protein once. The profile covers about 390,000 distinct CDR3 sequences, with approximately 20% appearing a single time and around 16% taken by the ten largest. The sequencing input was blood, either unsorted or a sorted T cell fraction (not recorded which). The receptors derive from a male donor with ankylosing spondylitis.

There are many counts of this clonotype. This chain joins TRBV10-3 and TRBJ2-2; 7 bases are a match to TRBD2. The V gene end was trimmed by 6 bases and the J gene end by 5 bases; junction bases not matched to a gene: 9. This CDR3 region has 15 residues. Germline CDR1 ENHRY, CDR2 SYGVKD. The CDR3 is CAISREAGGTGELFF. CDR3 coding DNA: TGTGCCATCAGCCGGGAGGCAGGTGGTACCGGGGAGCTGTTTTTT.

The chain links TRBV29-1 to TRBJ1-2, with D perhaps matching TRBD1 (5 bases). This CDR3 has 14 amino acids. Trimming took 1 base from V and 3 from J, leaving 12 bases between them. Germline V CDR1 and CDR2: SQVTM, ANQGSEA. CDR3 bases: TGCAGCGTTGAAGGTCTGGGGGACTACTATGGCTACACCTTC. Translated: CSVEGLGDYYGYTF.

This clonotype turned up a few times. The V call is TRBV4-3, the J call TRBJ1-5; TRBD1 matches at 8 bases. Germline V gives CDR1 LGHNA, CDR2 YSLEER. The CDR3 is 14 amino acids. V lost 0 bases and J lost 9; bases outside the gene matches: 4. CDR3 sequence reads: CASSQDRGPWPQHF. In nucleotides, the CDR3 is TGCGCCAGCAGCCAAGACAGGGGGCCTTGGCCCCAGCATTTT.

This clonotype was counted only a few times. The chain is built from TRBV12-3 or TRBV12-4 and TRBJ2-1; no clear D. The length of the CDR3 is 15 residues. V dropped 0 bases and J dropped 1 base, with 7 bases sitting between them. The DNA of the CDR3 is TGTGCCAGCAGTTTAGCGCTAGGATCCTACAATGAGCAGTTCTTC. It yields the protein CASSLALGSYNEQFF.

This clonotype was recorded a few times. V gene TRBV11-1 combines with J gene TRBJ1-6, with 9 bases identical to TRBD1. In germline, CDR1 is SGHAT, CDR2 FQDESV (reference sequence). V trimming: 5 bases; J trimming: 5 bases; junction bases outside the gene matches: 13. The CDR3 runs to 18 residues. CDR3 loop: CASSLYFGTGIDNSPLHF. The CDR3 DNA follows: TGTGCCAGCAGCCTTTATTTCGGGACAGGGATCGATAATTCACCCCTCCACTTT.